Below are 9 T cell receptor beta chains sequenced from a single sample in a study of CD8 T cells in ankylosing spondylitis. TCRdb called the 5' RACE reads again in MiXCR, with one record for every CDR3 protein. The sample has about 150,000 distinct CDR3 sequences, about an eighth seen once. Sample: blood, either unsorted or a sorted T cell fraction (not recorded which). The receptors here all came from a female donor with ankylosing spondylitis or in good health (not recorded which).

The sample holds many counts of this clonotype. The chain carries TRBV20-1 and TRBJ1-3; no firm D call. The CDR3 extends over 15 amino acids. The ends were cut back, 3 bases at V and 13 bases at J, with 25 bases in the middle. Germline CDR1 DFQATT, CDR2 SNEGSKA (reference sequence). DNA for the CDR3: TGCAGTGCTAGTGAGAGCGGCAGCCCTTTGGAACCTATATATTTT. It specifies CSASESGSPLEPIYF.

The J gene is TRBJ2-7, the V gene TRBV6-1; tentatively, D is TRBD1 (6 bases). The germline gives CDR1 MNHNS, CDR2 SASEGT. Trimming took 6 bases from V and 3 from J, leaving 18 bases between them. This CDR3 is built from 15 residues. CDR3 nucleotide sequence: TGTGCCAGCAGCCATAGACAGGCGATGAACTACGAGCAGTACTTC. It yields the protein CASSHRQAMNYEQYF.

This clonotype was detected ten times or more. The chain links TRBV7-9 to TRBJ1-2; 7 nucleotides align to TRBD1. The CDR3 runs 11 residues. The germline CDR1 and CDR2 sequences are SEHNR and FQNEAQ (reference sequence). The ends lost 3 bases at V and 8 bases at J; junction bases unmatched: 0. The CDR3 spells CASSLDRGYTF. CDR3 in DNA: TGTGCCAGCAGCTTGGACAGGGGCTACACCTTC.

This clonotype came up many times. The CDR3 nucleotides are TGCAGCGTTGAATGGCTAGCGGTGGTTTACAATGAGCAGTTCTTC. Amino acid sequence: CSVEWLAVVYNEQFF. This chain connects TRBV29-1 to TRBJ2-1; TRBD2 aligns across 7 bases. The V and J ends lost 2 bases and 4 bases, in that order; junction bases with no gene match: 8. This CDR3 has 15 residues. Germline CDR1 SQVTM, CDR2 ANQGSEA.

This clonotype was counted ten times or more. V is TRBV24-1 and J is TRBJ2-2; 7 nucleotides line up with TRBD1. CDR1 KGHDR and CDR2 SFDVKD come from the germline V gene. The junction had 4 bases not matched to a gene; V was cut back by 4 bases and J by 0 bases. This CDR3 has 16 residues. For the CDR3, the DNA is TGTGCCACCAGTGAACTGACAGGGACGAACACCGGGGAGCTGTTTTTT. It specifies CATSELTGTNTGELFF.

Points on this clonotype: This may come from a read error, since a much larger clone is one base off. The chain combines TRBV7-9 with TRBJ1-4; D is ambiguous. The CDR3 has 11 residues. CDR1 and CDR2 (germline): SEHNR, FQNEAQ (reference sequence). CDR3 region: CAGSTPEKLFF. In DNA form, the CDR3 reads TGTGCCGGCAGCACGCCAGAAAAACTGTTTTTT.

This clonotype was seen at least ten times. The V call is TRBV12-3 or TRBV12-4, the J call TRBJ2-4, with D perhaps TRBD1 (5 bases). Trimming took off 3 bases at V and 6 bases at J, with 9 bases between the two ends. This CDR3 contains 13 residues. CDR3 sequence (DNA): TGTGCCAGCAGTTTTGACAGAGGAAACATTCAGTACTTC. The encoded protein is CASSFDRGNIQYF.

This clonotype appeared many times. The V gene is TRBV20-1, the J gene TRBJ2-2, with TRBD2 as a possible D gene (6 bases). Germline V gene lookup returns CDR1 DFQATT and CDR2 SNEGSKA (reference sequence). Trimming removed 0 bases from V and 3 bases from J, with 11 bases in between. CDR3 length equals 15 residues. In DNA, the CDR3 is TGCAGTGCTAGAGATCTGACTAGATACACCGGGGAGCTGTTTTTT. Its translation: CSARDLTRYTGELFF.

This sequence joins TRBV10-2 and TRBJ2-2; 9 bases line up with TRBD2. V gave up 5 bases and J gave up 2 bases; unmatched junction bases: 12. This CDR3 contains 18 residues. Per the germline V gene, CDR1 is WSHSY and CDR2 is SAAADI. CDR3 sequence reads: CASSSRPGLAENTGELFF. The CDR3 DNA reads as TGCGCCAGCAGTAGCAGACCGGGACTAGCTGAAAACACCGGGGAGCTGTTTTTT.